A single sample is the source of the 8 T cell receptor beta chains below, sequenced in a study of vaccination and CD4 T cells after COVID-19 (dated by TCRdb to between 2021 and 2023). In light of the paper, this sample's treatment or condition label describes: roughly 10-day PBMC culture with coronavirus spike peptide pools or control peptides (ViraFEST assay). The method behind the library was PCR. The instrument was an Illumina iSeq 100. DNA from cultured CD4+ T cells underwent TCR sequencing with the Oncomine TCR Beta short-read assay at the Johns Hopkins FTIC core. TCRdb cleaned the public reads at Q25 with fastp, built clones with MiXCR and kept in-frame beta chains. Entries that share a CDR3 protein sequence are merged under the most common genes and DNA. Present in this sample are more than 9,000 distinct CDR3 sequences, roughly 60% of which were seen just once. About 8% of the sample comes from the top ten.

What these receptors recognize is not known. The sequencing sample was made of CD4+ T cells from blood, cultured in vitro. The receptors derive from a human donor who had recovered from COVID-19.

The V gene is TRBV20-1, the J gene TRBJ2-2; D perhaps matches TRBD2 (6 bases). This CDR3 comprises 16 residues. Per germline, CDR1 DFQATT and CDR2 SNEGSKA (reference sequence). Trimming took off 2 bases at V and 1 base at J, with 14 bases between the two ends. Written as DNA, the CDR3 is TGCAGTGCTAGACTCTGGCGGGACCAGAACACCGGGGAGCTGTTTTTT. Translation gives CSARLWRDQNTGELFF.

The chain couples TRBV6-1 to TRBJ2-3; 8 bases line up with TRBD1. This CDR3 spans 14 amino acids. Trimming at V came to 6 bases and at J to 1 base, leaving 3 bases not matched to a gene. The germline V gene encodes CDR1 MNHNS and CDR2 SASEGT. CDR3 sequence reads: CASRGTGGTDTQYF. The CDR3 nucleotides read TGTGCCAGCAGGGGGACAGGAGGCACAGATACGCAGTATTTT.

The rearrangement links TRBV20-1 to TRBJ2-7; 9 bases map to TRBD2. The junction had 6 bases not matched to a gene; V was cut back by 3 bases and J by 3 bases. Germline V gene data show CDR1 as DFQATT and CDR2 as SNEGSKA (reference sequence). The CDR3 length is 14 residues. Here the CDR3 DNA reads TGCAGTGCTAGGGAGGGACTAGCTATCTACGAGCAGTACTTC. It codes for CSAREGLAIYEQYF.

This clonotype was counted a few times. The V and J genes are TRBV7-2 and TRBJ2-7; D is unresolved. V lost 2 bases and J 2 bases, leaving 13 bases between the germline ends. The CDR3 loop spans 15 amino acids. From germline, CDR1 is SGHTA and CDR2 FQGNSA. For the CDR3, the DNA is TGTGCCAGCAGCTTATCCTCTGTACTCACCTACGAGCAGTACTTC. This translates into CASSLSSVLTYEQYF.

This sequence joins TRBV7-8 and TRBJ2-3; maybe TRBD2 (6 bases). The length of the CDR3 is 17 residues. Trimming cost V 3 bases and J 6 bases, with 22 bases left between them. CDR1 and CDR2 from the germline V gene are SGHVS and FQNEAQ. The CDR3 sequence: CASSFAWRAGRWDTQYF. The CDR3 region has the DNA TGTGCCAGCAGCTTCGCTTGGAGGGCAGGTAGATGGGATACGCAGTATTTT.

This clonotype has only a few counts. J is TRBJ2-3 and V is TRBV6-2 or TRBV6-3; no clear D gene. The V and J ends lost 4 bases and 5 bases respectively, with 22 bases between them. Per the germline V gene, CDR1 is MNHEY and CDR2 is SVGEGT. The CDR3 totals 17 residues. CDR3 sequence: CASSFPAQYKTRDTQYF. CDR3 in DNA: TGTGCCAGCAGTTTCCCGGCTCAATATAAAACCAGAGATACGCAGTATTTT.

This clonotype was seen a few times. This chain uses TRBV20-1 with TRBJ2-1, with 10 bases lining up with TRBD2. CDR1 is DFQATT and CDR2 is SNEGSKA in the germline V gene (reference sequence). V trimming: 3 bases; J trimming: 8 bases; junction bases outside the gene matches: 10. The CDR3 consists of 15 residues. Written as DNA, the CDR3 is TGCAGTGCTAGCCCCCTAGCGGGAGTCGGAGATGAGCAGTTCTTC. Protein product: CSASPLAGVGDEQFF.

This clonotype has only one observation. This rearrangement joins TRBV6-1 to TRBJ2-7, with D unresolved. Germline CDR1 is MNHNS and CDR2 is SASEGT. Trimming left V 1 base short and J 9 bases short, with 7 bases between. The CDR3 covers 11 residues. CDR3 nucleotides: TGTGCCAGCAGTGAAGGACTGTGGCAGTACTTC. The encoded protein is CASSEGLWQYF.